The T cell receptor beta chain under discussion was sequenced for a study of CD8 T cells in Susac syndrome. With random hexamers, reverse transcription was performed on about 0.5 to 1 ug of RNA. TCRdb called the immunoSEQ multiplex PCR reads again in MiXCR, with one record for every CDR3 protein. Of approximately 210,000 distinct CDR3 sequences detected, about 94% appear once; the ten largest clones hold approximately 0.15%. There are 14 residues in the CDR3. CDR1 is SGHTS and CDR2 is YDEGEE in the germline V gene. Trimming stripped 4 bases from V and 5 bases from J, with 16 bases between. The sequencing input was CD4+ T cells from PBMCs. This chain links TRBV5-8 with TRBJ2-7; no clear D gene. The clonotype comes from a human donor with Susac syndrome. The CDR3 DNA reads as TGTGCCAGCAGCCCCGTTAGAGGCACTCACGAGCAGTACTTC. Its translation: CASSPVRGTHEQYF.